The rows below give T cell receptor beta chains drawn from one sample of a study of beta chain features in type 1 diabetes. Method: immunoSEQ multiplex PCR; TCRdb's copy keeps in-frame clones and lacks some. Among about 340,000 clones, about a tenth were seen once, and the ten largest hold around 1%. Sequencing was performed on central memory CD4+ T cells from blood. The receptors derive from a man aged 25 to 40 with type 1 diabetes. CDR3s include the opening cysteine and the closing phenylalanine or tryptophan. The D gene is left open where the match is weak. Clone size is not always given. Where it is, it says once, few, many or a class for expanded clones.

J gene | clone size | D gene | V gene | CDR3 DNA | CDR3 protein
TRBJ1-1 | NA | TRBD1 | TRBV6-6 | TGTGCCAGCAGTGGCCGGACAGGGTGGGACACTGAAGCTTTCTTT | CASSGRTGWDTEAFF
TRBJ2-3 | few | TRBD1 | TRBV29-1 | TGCAGCGTTCGACAGGGACGTTACACAGATACGCAGTATTTT | CSVRQGRYTDTQYF
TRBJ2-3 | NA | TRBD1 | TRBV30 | TGTGCCCACGACAGGGGTCCAACCACAGATACGCAGTATTTT | CAHDRGPTTDTQYF
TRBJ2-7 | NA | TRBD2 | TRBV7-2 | TGTGCCAGCAGCTTAGATCGGACTAGCTTATACGAGCAGTACTTC | CASSLDRTSLYEQYF
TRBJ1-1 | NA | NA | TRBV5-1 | TGCGCCAGCAGCCCGGAAGACAGTTACTTTCTGAACACTGAAGCTTTCTTT | CASSPEDSYFLNTEAFF
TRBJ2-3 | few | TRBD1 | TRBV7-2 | TGTGCCAGCAGCTCTCGGGACAGGCCGAGCACAGATACGCAGTATTTT | CASSSRDRPSTDTQYF
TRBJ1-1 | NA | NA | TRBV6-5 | TGTGCCAGCAGGGATTATGTGGGGGGGAACACTGAAGCTTTCTTT | CASRDYVGGNTEAFF
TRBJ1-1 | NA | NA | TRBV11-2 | TGTGCCAGCAGCTTAGGACTTTCGCTGAACACTGAAGCTTTCTTT | CASSLGLSLNTEAFF
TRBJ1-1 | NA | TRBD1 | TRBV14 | TGTGCCAGCAGCCAAGACCGGGACAGGTACACTGAAGCTTTCTTT | CASSQDRDRYTEAFF
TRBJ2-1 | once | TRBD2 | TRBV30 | TGTGCCTGGTGCCGGCGGGGGGGCAATGAGCAGTTCTTC | CAWCRRGGNEQFF
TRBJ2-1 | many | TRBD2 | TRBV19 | TGTGCCAGTAGTAGTCTAGCGGGGGAATACAATGAGCAGTTCTTC | CASSSLAGEYNEQFF
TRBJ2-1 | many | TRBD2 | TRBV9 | TGTGCCAGCAGCACTAGCGGGGGTCAGGGGGAGCAGTTCTTC | CASSTSGGQGEQFF
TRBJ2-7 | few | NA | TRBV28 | TGTGCCAGCAGCCCCGCGGGACTCCGAGGGACCTACGAGCAGTACTTC | CASSPAGLRGTYEQYF
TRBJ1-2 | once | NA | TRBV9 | TGTGCCAGCAGCGTACAGGGGAGCTATGGCTACACCTTC | CASSVQGSYGYTF
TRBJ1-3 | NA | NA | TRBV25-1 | TGTGCCAGCAGTGATACCGGGGGTGCTGGAAACACCATATATTTT | CASSDTGGAGNTIYF
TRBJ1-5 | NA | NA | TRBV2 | TGTGCCAGCAGTGAAGCCCGGGGTCCGGGCAATCAGCCCCAGCATTTT | CASSEARGPGNQPQHF
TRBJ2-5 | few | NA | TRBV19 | TGTGCCAGTAGTATAGCGGGCGGTCTCCAAGAGACCCAGTACTTC | CASSIAGGLQETQYF
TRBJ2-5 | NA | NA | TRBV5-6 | TGTGCCAGCAGCTACGCTAGCGTAGGACTGGGAGAGACCCAGTACTTC | CASSYASVGLGETQYF
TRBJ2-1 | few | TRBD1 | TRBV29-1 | TGCAGCGTTGGATACAGGGGGCTAGCCAATGAGCAGTTCTTC | CSVGYRGLANEQFF
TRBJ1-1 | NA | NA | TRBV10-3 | TGTGCCATCAGACCCTCTCCCGACGGTGAAGCTTTCTTT | CAIRPSPDGEAFF
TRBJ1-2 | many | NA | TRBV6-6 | TGTGCCAGCAGCACTCGCAGGGAGGGCTACACCTTC | CASSTRREGYTF
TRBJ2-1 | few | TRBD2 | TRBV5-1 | TGCGCCAGCAGCTTGCTTGGCGGGGGGGAGGATGAGCAGTTCTTC | CASSLLGGGEDEQFF
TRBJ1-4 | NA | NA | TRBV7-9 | TGTGCCAGCAGCTTAGGTCTGGTGACTAATGAAAAACTGTTTTTT | CASSLGLVTNEKLFF
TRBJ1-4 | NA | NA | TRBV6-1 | TGTGCCAGCAGTGAAGCTGGGCAGGGCGGCGAAAAACCGTTTTTT | CASSEAGQGGEKPFF
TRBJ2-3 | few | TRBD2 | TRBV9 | TGTGCCAGCAGCACCGGACTAGCGGGGGGAACGATGGATACGCAGTATTTT | CASSTGLAGGTMDTQYF
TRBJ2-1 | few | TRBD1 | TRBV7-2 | TGTGCCAGCAGCGACCAAGGGACAGGGGGTTTGGAGCAGTTCTTC | CASSDQGTGGLEQFF
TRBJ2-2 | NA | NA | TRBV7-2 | TGTGCCAGCAGCTTACGGTCCTCGGGGGCCGGGGAGCTGTTTTTT | CASSLRSSGAGELFF
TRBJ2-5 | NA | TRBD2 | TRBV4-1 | TGCGCCAGCAGCCCCCAAGCGGGGACGGTCCAAGAGACCCAGTACTTC | CASSPQAGTVQETQYF
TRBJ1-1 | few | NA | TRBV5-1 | TGCGCCAGCAGCTTGGCAGGGAGACTAATCACTGAAGCTTTCTTT | CASSLAGRLITEAFF
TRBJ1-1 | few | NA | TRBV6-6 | TGTGCCAGCAGTGGTCAGGGAGACACTGAAGCTTTCTTT | CASSGQGDTEAFF
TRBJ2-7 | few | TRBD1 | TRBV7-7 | TGTGCCAGCAGCCGACAGGGGTACGAGCAGTACTTC | CASSRQGYEQYF
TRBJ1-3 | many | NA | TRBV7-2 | TGTGCCACCGCTGGTGGAAACACCATATATTTT | CATAGGNTIYF
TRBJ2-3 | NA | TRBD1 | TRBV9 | TGTGCCAGTTCGCCAGGGGGCGAAAGAGATACGCAGTATTTT | CASSPGGERDTQYF
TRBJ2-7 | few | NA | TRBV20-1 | TGCAGTGCTAGACCTGGATACGAGCAGTACTTC | CSARPGYEQYF
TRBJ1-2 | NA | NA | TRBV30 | TGTGCCTGCCTCCGAACAGGTTTTAACTATGGCTACACCTTC | CACLRTGFNYGYTF
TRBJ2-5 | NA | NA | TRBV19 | TGTGCCAGTAGTATGGGGGTGTCAGAGACCCAGTACTTC | CASSMGVSETQYF
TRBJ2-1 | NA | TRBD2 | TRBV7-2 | TGTGCCAGCAGCTTAGGTCTGCGCGGGGGAGGGTACAATGAGCAGTTCTTC | CASSLGLRGGGYNEQFF
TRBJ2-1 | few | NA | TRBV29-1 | TGCAGCGTTGAAAAAGCCAATGAGCAGTTCTTC | CSVEKANEQFF
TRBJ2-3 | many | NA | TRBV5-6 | TGTGCCAGCAGCTCCAGTAGCGCGGATCTCGTCGGGGCGCAGTATTTT | CASSSSSADLVGAQYF
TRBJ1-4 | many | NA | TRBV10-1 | TGCGCCAGCAGTGAGTCGGGAGCGAATAATGAAAAACTGTTTTTT | CASSESGANNEKLFF
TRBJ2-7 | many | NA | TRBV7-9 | TGTGCCAGCAGCCCGCTAAGGTACGAGCAGTACTTC | CASSPLRYEQYF